Described below is a single T cell receptor beta chain sequence and its context. As yet, its antigen is unknown. CDR3 size: 14 residues. Germline CDR1 SGHVS, CDR2 FNYEAQ. The data stem from a study of CXCR3-negative and CXCR3-positive naive CD8 T cells. Study-level points and caveats: Against CXCR3-negative naive cells, CXCR3-positive naive cells showed more hydrophobic TRB CDR3s. The TRBV-TRBJ usage of naive CXCR3-negative and CXCR3-positive cells was similar, but that of memory cells differed.

In preparing the TRB cDNA libraries, 5' RACE with UMI labels was used. TCRdb reprocessed the 5' RACE reads and stores each CDR3 protein as one record, lacking DNA. The sample data list roughly 130,000 distinct CDR3 sequences. This clonotype was obtained from a human donor in good health. Some clones in this sample may be carry-over from other donors' samples. The rearrangement joins TRBV7-6 to TRBJ2-3. Sequencing was performed on naive CXCR3+ CD8+ T cells from blood. The subset: CD45RO-CCR7+CD27+CD95- naive CD8+ T cells expressing CXCR3 (TNR3+). Here the CDR3 reads CASSPTWGTDTQYF.